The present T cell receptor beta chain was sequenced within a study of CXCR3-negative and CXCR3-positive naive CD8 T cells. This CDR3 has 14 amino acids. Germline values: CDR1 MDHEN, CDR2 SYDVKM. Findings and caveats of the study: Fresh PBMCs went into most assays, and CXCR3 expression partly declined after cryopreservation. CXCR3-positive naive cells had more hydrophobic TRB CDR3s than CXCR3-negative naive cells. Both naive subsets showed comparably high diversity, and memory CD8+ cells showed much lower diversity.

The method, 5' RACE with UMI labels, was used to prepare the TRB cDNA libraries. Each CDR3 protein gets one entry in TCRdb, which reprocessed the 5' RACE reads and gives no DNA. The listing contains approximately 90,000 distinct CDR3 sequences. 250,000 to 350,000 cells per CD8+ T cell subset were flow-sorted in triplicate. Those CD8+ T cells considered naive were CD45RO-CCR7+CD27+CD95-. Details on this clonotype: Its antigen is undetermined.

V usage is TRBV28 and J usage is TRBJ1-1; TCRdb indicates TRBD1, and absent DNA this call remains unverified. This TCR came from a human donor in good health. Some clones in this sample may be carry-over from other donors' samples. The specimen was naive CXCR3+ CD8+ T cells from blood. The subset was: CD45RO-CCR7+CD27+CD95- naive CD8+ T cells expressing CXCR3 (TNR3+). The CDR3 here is CASSLQGQFTEAFF.